This T cell receptor beta chain was recorded in a study of shared clonotypes between healthy human individuals. Sequencing was performed with immunoSEQ multiplex PCR; in TCRdb, only in-frame clones are kept and a portion is missing. The sample has around 940,000 clones, 70% to 85% seen once; the top ten hold about 1.5%. Worth noting for this clone: Its antigen is not known.

Study outcomes and limitations: Memory subsets generally showed smaller estimated richness than naive subsets did.

V was trimmed by 6 bases and J by 2 bases, leaving 12 bases between them. This CDR3 contains 14 residues. Germline CDR1 SEHNR, CDR2 FQNEAQ (reference sequence). The sequencing sample was made of memory CD4+ T cells sorted from blood. Described subset: CD45RA-negative fraction. The V and J genes are TRBV7-9 and TRBJ2-3; D possibly corresponds to TRBD2 (5 bases). This receptor was taken from a man aged 18 to 29 in good health. CDR3 nucleotides: TGTGCCAGCAGGCGCGGGTTCAACACAGATACGCAGTATTTT. Translation gives CASRRGFNTDTQYF.